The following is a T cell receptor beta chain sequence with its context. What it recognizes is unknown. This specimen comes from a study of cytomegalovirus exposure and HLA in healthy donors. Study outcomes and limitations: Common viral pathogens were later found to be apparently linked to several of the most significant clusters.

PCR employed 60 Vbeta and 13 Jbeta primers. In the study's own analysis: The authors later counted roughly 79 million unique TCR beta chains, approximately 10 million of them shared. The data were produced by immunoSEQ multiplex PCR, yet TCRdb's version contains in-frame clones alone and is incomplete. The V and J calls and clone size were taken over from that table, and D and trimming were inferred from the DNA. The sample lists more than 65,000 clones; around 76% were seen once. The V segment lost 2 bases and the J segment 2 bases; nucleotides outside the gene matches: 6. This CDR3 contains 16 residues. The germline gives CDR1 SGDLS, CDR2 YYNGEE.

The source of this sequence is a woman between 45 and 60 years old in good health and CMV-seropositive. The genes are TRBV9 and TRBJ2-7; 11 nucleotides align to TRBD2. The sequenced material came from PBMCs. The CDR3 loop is CASSVSGTSGPYEQYF. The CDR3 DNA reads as TGTGCCAGCAGCGTTTCCGGGACTAGCGGTCCCTACGAGCAGTACTTC.